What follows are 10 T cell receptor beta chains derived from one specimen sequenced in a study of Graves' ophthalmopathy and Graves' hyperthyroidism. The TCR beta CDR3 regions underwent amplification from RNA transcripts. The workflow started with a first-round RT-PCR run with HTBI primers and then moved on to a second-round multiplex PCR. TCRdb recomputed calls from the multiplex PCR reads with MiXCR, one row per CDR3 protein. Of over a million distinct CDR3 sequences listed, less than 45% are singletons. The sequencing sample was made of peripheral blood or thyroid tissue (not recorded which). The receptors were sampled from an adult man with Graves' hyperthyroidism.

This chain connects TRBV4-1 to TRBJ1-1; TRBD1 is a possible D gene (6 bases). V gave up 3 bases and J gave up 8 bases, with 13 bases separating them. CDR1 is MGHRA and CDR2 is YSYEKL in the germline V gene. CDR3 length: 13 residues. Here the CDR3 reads CASSHTEGTEAFF. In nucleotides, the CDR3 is TGCGCCAGCAGCCACACAGAGGGGACAGAAGCTTTCTTT.

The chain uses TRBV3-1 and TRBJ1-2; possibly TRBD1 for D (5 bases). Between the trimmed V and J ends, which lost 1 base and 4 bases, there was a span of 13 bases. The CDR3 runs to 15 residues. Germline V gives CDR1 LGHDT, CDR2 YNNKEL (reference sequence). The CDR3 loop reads CASSQASGGGYGYTF. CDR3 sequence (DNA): TGTGCCAGCAGCCAAGCGAGCGGGGGTGGCTATGGCTACACCTTC.

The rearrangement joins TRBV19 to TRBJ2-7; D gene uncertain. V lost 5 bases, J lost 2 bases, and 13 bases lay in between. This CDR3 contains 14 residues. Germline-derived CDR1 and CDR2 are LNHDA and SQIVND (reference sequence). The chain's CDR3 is CASSVVFLAYEQYF. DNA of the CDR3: TGTGCCAGTAGTGTGGTTTTTTTGGCCTACGAGCAGTACTTC. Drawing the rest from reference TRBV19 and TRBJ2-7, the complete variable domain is DGGITQSPKYLFRKEGQNVTLSCEQNLNHDAMYWYRQDPGQGLRLIYYSQIVNDFQKGDIAEGYSVSREKKESFPLTVTSAQKNPTAFYLCASSVVFLAYEQYFGPGTRLTVT.

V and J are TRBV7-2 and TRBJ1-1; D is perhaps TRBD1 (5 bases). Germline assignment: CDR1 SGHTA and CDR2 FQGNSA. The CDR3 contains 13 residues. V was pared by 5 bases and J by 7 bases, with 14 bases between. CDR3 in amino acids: CTSSPTGPDEAFF. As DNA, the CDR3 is TGTACCAGCAGCCCCACAGGACCCGATGAAGCTTTCTTT.

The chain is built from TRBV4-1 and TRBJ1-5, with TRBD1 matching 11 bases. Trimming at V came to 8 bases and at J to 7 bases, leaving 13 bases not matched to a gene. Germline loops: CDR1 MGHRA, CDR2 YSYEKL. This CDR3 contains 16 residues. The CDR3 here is CASGITGTGGIQPQHF. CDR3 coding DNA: TGCGCCAGCGGGATTACCGGGACAGGGGGGATCCAGCCCCAGCATTTT.

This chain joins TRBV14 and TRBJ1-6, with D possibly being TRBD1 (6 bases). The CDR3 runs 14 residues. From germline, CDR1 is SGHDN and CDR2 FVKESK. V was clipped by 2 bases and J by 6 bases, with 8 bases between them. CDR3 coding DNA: TGTGCCAGCAGCCAAATCAGGGGTAATTCACCCCTCCACTTT. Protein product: CASSQIRGNSPLHF.

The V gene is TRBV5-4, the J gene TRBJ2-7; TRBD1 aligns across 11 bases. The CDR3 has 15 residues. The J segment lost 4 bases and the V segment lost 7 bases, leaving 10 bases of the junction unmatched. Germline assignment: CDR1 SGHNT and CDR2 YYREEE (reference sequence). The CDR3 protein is CASGRTGTGGYEQYF. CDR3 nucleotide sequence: TGTGCCAGCGGCCGAACCGGGACAGGGGGGTACGAGCAGTACTTC.

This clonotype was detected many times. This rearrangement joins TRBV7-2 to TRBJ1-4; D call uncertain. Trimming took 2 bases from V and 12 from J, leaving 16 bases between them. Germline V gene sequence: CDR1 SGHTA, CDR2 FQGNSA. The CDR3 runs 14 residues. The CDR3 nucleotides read TGTGCCAGCAGCTTAATGAGCCCCCTGGAGGAACTGTTTTTT. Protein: CASSLMSPLEELFF.

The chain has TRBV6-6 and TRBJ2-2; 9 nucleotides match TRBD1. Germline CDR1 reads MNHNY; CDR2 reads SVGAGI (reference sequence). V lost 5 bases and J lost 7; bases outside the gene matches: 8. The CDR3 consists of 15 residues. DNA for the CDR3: TGTGCCAGCAGTGTACAGGGGGCGTTTGGCGGGGAGCTGTTTTTT. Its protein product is CASSVQGAFGGELFF.

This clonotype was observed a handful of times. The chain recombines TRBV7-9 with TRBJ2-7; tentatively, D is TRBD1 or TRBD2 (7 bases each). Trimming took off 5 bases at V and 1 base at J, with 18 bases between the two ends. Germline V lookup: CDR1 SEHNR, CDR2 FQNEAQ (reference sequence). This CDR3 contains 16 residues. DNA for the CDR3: TGTGCCAGCAGCCCGGAGGGGCAGGGGGGGTCCTACGAGCAGTACTTC. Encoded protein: CASSPEGQGGSYEQYF.